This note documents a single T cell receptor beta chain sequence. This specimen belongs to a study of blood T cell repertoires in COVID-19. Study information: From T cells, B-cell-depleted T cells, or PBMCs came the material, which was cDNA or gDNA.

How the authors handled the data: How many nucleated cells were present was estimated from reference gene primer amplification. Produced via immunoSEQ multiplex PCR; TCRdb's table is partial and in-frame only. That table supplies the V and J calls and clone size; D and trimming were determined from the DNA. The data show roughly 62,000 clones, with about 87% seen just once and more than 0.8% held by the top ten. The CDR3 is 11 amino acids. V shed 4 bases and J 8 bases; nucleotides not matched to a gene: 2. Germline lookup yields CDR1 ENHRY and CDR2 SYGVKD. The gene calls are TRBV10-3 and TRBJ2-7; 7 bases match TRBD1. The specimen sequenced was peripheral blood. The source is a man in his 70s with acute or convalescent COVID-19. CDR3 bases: TGTGCCATCAGTGTGGGACAGCAGCAGTACTTC. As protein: CAISVGQQQYF.